The sequence of this T cell receptor (beta chain) was determined in a study of post-analysis software for immune sequencing data. Built from TCR beta cDNA, the libraries had unique molecular identifiers in them. Once roughly 0.9 to 10 million T cells were used, about 510,000 cDNA molecules resulted. TCRdb independently ran MiXCR on the PCR reads; one entry per CDR3 protein. The sample records hundreds of thousands of distinct CDR3 sequences, 59% being singletons. The study's findings and limits: Normalized Chao1 diversity in multiple sclerosis patients fell significantly below that of controls. F-measure co-clustering was strong for batch-matched samples.

To note about this clonotype: Its antigen is as yet unknown.

The source is a girl aged 2 to 9 with multiple sclerosis. Sequences were obtained from blood.

CDR3 loop: CSVSQPARETQYF. CDR3 DNA: TGCAGTGTCAGTCAACCAGCTCGAGAGACCCAGTACTTC. The rearrangement uses TRBV20-1 and TRBJ2-5; unclear D gene. V was trimmed by 7 bases and J by 4 bases, leaving 16 bases between them. Germline CDR1 reads DFQATT; CDR2 reads SNEGSKA (reference sequence). The CDR3 is made up of 13 amino acids.